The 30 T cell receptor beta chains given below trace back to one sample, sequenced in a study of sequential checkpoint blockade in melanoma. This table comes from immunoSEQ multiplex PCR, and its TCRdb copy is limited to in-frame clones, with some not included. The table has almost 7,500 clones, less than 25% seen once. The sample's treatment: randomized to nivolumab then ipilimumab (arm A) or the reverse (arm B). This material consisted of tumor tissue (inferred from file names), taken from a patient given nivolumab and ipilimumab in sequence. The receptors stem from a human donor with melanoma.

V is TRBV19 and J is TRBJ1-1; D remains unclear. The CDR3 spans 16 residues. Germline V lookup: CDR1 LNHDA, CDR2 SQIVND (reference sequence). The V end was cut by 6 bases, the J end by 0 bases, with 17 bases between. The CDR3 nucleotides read TGTGCCAGTAGAGTCATGGGTGGATGGCTGAACACTGAAGCTTTCTTT. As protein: CASRVMGGWLNTEAFF.

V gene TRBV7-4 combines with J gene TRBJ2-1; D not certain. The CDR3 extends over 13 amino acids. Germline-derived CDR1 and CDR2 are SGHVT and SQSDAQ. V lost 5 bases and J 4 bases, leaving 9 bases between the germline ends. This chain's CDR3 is CASSPGRYNEQFF. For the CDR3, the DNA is TGTGCCAGCAGCCCTGGACGTTACAATGAGCAGTTCTTC.

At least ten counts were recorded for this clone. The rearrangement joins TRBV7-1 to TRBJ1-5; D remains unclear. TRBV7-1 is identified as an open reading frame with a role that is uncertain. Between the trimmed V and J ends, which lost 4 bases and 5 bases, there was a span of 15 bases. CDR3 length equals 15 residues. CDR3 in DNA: TGTGCCAGCAGCTTAGTTGGGCCGGCGGATCAGCCCCAGCATTTT. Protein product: CASSLVGPADQPQHF.

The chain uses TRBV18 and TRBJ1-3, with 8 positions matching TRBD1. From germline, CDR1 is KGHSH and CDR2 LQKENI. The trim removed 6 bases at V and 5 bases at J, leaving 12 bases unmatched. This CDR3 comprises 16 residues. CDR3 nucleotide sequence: TGTGCCAGCTCGCCGTCCCCGGACAGGGCGAGAAACACCATATATTTT. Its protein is CASSPSPDRARNTIYF.

The CDR3 DNA reads TGTGCCAGCTCACCGCGTGGGGGTTTTAACTATGGCTACACCTTC. Translating gives CASSPRGGFNYGYTF. The chain links TRBV18 to TRBJ1-2; weak D call: TRBD1 (5 bases). Germline V gives CDR1 KGHSH, CDR2 LQKENI. The CDR3 has 15 residues. V shed 3 bases and J shed 1 base, with 12 bases lying between them.

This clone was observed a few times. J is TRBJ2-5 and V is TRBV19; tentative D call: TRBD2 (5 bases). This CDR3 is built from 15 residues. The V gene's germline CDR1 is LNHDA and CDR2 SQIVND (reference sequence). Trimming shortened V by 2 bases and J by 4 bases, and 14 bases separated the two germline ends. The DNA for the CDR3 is TGTGCCAGTAGTATAAGCACCGGAGGAGGAGAGACCCAGTACTTC. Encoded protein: CASSISTGGGETQYF.

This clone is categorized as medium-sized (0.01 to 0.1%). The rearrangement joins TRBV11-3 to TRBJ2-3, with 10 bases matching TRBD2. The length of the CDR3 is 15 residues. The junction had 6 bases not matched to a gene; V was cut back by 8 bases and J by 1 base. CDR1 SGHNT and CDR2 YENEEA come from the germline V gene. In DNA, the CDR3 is TGTGCCAGCTGGCCCGGGACTAGCGGCACAGATACGCAGTATTTT. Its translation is CASWPGTSGTDTQYF.

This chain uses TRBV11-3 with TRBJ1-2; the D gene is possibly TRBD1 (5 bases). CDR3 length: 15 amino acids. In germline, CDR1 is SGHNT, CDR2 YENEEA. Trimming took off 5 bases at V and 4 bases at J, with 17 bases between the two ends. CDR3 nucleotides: TGTGCCAGCAGCCGTAGGGGTCAACGAATCTATGGCTACACCTTC. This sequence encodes CASSRRGQRIYGYTF.

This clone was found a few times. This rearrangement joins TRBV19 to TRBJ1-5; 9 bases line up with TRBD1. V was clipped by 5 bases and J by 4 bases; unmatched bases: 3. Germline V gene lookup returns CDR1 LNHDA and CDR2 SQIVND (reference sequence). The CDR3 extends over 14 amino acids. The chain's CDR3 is CASSPTGGNQPQHF. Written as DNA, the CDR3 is TGTGCCAGTAGTCCGACAGGGGGAAATCAGCCCCAGCATTTT.

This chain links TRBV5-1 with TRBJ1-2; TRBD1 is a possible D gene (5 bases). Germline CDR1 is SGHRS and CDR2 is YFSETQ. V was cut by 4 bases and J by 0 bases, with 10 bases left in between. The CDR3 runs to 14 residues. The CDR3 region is CASSPDTANYGYTF. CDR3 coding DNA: TGCGCCAGCAGCCCGGACACCGCTAACTATGGCTACACCTTC.

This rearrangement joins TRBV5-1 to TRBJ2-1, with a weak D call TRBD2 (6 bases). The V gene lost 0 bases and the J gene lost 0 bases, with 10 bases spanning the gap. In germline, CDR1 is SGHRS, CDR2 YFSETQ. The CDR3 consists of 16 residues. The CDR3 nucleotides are TGCGCCAGCAGCTTGGCCGGGAGCGTCTCCTACAATGAGCAGTTCTTC. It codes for CASSLAGSVSYNEQFF.

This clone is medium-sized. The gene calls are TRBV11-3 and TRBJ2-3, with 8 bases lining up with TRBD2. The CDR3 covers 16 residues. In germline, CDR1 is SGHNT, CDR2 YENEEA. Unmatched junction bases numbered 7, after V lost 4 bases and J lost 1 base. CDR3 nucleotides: TGTGCCAGCAGCTGGGGGACTAGTCGGGGCACAGATACGCAGTATTTT. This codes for CASSWGTSRGTDTQYF.

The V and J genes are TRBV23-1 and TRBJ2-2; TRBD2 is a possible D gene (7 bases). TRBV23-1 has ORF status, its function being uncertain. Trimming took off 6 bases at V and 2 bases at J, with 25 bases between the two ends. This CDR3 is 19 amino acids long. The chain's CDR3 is CASSEGVDGSGTNTGELFF. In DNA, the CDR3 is TGCGCCAGCAGCGAGGGGGTAGACGGCAGCGGGACTAACACCGGGGAGCTGTTTTTT.

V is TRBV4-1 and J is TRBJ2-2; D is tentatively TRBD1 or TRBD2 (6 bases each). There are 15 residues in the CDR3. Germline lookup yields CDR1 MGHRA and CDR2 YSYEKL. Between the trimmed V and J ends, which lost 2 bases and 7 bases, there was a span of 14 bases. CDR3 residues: CASSQSLQGGGELFF. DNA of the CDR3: TGCGCCAGCAGCCAATCACTACAGGGAGGCGGGGAGCTGTTTTTT.

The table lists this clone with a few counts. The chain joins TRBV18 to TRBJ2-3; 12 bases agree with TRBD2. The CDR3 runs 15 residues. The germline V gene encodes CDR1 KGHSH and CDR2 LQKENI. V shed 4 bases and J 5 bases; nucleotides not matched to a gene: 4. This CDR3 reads CASSRSSGREDTQYF. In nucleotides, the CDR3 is TGTGCCAGCTCACGGTCTAGCGGGAGGGAAGATACGCAGTATTTT.

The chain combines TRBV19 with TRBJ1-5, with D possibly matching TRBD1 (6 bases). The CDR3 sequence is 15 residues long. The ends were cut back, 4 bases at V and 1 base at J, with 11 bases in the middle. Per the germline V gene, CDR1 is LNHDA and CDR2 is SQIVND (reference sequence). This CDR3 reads CASSRTGGSNQPQHF. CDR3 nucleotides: TGTGCCAGTAGTAGGACGGGGGGCAGCAATCAGCCCCAGCATTTT.

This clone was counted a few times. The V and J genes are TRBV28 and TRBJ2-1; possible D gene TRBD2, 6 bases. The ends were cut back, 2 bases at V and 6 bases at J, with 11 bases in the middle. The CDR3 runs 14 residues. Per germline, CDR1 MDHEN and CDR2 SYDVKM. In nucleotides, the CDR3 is TGTGCCAGCAGTTTAGGAGGGGACCTCAATGAGCAGTTCTTC. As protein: CASSLGGDLNEQFF.

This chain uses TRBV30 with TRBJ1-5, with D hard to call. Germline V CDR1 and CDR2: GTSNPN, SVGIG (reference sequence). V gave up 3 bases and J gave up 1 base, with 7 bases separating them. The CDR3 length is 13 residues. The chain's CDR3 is CAWRMDSNQPQHF. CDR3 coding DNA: TGTGCCTGGAGAATGGACAGCAATCAGCCCCAGCATTTT.

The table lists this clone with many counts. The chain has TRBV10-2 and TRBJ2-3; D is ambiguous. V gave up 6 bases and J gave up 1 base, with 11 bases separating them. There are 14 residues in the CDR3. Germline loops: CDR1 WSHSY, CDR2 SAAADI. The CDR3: CASSQNGGTDTQYF. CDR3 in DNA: TGCGCCAGCAGCCAGAACGGTGGCACAGATACGCAGTATTTT.

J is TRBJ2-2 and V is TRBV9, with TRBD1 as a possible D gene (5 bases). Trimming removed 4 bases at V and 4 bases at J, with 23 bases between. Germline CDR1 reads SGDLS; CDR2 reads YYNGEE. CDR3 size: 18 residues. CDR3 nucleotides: TGTGCCAGCAGCTCTCACGATCCCAGGGTTTGGGTCACCGGGGAGCTGTTTTTT. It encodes CASSSHDPRVWVTGELFF.

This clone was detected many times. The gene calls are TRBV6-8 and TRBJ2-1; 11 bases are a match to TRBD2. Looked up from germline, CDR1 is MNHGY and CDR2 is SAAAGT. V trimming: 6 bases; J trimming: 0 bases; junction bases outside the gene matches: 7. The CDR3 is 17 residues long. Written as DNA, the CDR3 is TGTGCCAGCAGGACGACTAGCGGGAAGAGCTCCTACAATGAGCAGTTCTTC. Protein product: CASRTTSGKSSYNEQFF.

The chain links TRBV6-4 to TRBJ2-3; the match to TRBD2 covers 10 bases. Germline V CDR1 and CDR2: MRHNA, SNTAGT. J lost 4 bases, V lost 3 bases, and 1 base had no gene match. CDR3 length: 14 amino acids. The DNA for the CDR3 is TGTGCCAGCAGTGAAGCGGGAGGGGCAGATACGCAGTATTTT. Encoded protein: CASSEAGGADTQYF.

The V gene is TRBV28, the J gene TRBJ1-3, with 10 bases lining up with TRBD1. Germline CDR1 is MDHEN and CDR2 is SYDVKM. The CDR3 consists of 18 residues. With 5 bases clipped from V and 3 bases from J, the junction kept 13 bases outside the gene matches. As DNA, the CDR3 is TGTGCCAGCAGTCTAATGACAGGGGGCCTCCTTTTTGGAAACACCATATATTTT. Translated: CASSLMTGGLLFGNTIYF.

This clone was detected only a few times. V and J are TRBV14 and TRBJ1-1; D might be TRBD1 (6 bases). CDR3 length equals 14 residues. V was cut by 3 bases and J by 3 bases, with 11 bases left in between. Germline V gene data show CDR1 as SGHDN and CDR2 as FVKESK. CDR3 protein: CASSHLQGYTEAFF. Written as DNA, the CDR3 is TGTGCCAGCAGCCACCTACAGGGATACACTGAAGCTTTCTTT.

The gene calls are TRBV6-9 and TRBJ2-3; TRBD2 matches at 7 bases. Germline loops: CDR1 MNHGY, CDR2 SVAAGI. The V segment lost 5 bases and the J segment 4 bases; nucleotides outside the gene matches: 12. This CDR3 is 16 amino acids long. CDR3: CASSTLGGGPSDTQYF. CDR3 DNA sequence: TGTGCCAGCAGTACTCTGGGGGGAGGGCCATCAGATACGCAGTATTTT.

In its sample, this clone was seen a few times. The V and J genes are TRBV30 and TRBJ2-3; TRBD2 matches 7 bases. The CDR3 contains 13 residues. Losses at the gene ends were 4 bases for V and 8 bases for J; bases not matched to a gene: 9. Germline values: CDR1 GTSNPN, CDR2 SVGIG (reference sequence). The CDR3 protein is CAWMRRESGTQYF. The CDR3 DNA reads TGTGCCTGGATGCGGCGGGAGTCGGGTACGCAGTATTTT.

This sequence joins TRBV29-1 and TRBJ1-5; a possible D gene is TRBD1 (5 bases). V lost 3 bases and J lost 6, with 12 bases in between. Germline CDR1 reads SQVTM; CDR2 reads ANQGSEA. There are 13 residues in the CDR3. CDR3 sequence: CSVETASGQPQHF. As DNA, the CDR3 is TGCAGCGTTGAGACAGCCTCCGGTCAGCCCCAGCATTTT.

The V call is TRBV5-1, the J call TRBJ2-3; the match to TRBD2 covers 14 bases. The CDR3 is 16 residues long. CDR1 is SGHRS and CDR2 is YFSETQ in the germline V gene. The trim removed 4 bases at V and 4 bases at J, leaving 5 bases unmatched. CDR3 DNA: TGCGCCAGCAGCCCTGGGACTAGCGGGAGTGCAGATACGCAGTATTTT. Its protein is CASSPGTSGSADTQYF. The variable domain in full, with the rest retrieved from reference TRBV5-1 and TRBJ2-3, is KAGVTQTPRYLIKTRGQQVTLSCSPISGHRSVSWYQQTPGQGLQFLFEYFSETQRNKGNFPGRFSGRQFSNSRSEMNVSTLELGDSALYLCASSPGTSGSADTQYFGPGTRLTVL.

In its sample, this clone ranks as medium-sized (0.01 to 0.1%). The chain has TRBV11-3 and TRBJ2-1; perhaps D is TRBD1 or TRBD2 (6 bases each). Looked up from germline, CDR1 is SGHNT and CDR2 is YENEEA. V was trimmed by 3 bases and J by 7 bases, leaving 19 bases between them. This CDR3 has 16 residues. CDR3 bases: TGTGCCAGCAGCTTGGCCGGGGGATACAGGGCGAATGAGCAGTTCTTC. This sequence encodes CASSLAGGYRANEQFF.

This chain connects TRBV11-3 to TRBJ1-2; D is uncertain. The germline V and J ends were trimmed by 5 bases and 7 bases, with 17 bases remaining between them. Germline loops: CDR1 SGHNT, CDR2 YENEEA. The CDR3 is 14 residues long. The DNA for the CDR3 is TGTGCCAGCAGCCCGGAGTGGGAAAGAAGTGGCTACACCTTC. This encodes CASSPEWERSGYTF. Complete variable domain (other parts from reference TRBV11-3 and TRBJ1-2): EAGVVQSPRYKIIEKKQPVAFWCNPISGHNTLYWYLQNLGQGPELLIRYENEEAVDDSQLPKDRFSAERLKGVDSTLKIQPAELGDSAVYLCASSPEWERSGYTFGSGTRLTVV.